This TCR beta chain comes out of a study of human T cells and chemical hapten exposure listed by TCRdb under 2021. In the study overall: For sensitization, 2% DPC in acetone was applied to a 2 cm by 2 cm area of upper inner arm skin. Patch testing was performed on the upper back with Finn chambers containing 0.01% DPC, and the patch tests were scored after 6 days according to International Contact Dermatitis Research Group standards. For TCR sequencing, blood came from 25 to 35 alopecia patients at anywhere from one to four time points (pre-sensitization, 2, 6 and 24 weeks). This study followed changes in the peripheral blood TCR repertoire in vivo during primary and secondary sensitization of alopecia patients to the hapten diphenylcyclopropenone (DPC). Libraries were pooled for sequencing, and variation in per-sample TCR yields was attributed mainly to small differences in library volumes within the pool. Throughout the study period of about 25 weeks, patients also received therapeutic DPC doses to the scalp every week. Blood samples were taken from patients before sensitization (week 0) and at 2, 6 and about 24 weeks after DPC sensitization. Alopecia areata with under or over 50% scalp involvement, alopecia totalis and alopecia universalis were represented in the patient cohort, which was mostly female.

The sample holds many counts of this clonotype. There is no known antigen for this receptor. No per-base quality is available; no much larger clone lies one base away. The germline V gene encodes CDR1 LGHNT and CDR2 FRNRAP. Unmatched junction bases come to 6, with V trimmed by 3 bases and J by 1 base. The CDR3 goes from the cysteine to the phenylalanine over 17 residues. The retained sequence is limited to the CDR3, 51 bases, with the frame set at the first base. Results the study describes overall, beyond this receptor: A positive correlation was found between the number of PT1 expanded TCRs and patch test score, with significance reached at thresholds 8, 16 and 32 but not 4. No change with DPC sensitization was found in the number of TCRs above 1 in 1000 frequency, and no evidence of global repertoire structure alterations was found. Alopecia, a presumed autoimmune disease, was present in all patients, so the immune response of the patients might differ from that of healthy individuals. Repeated subsampling changed both the strength of the expansion versus patch-test correlation and the threshold at which the correlation became significant. Expanded TCRs formed significantly more large CDR3 similarity clusters than pre-sensitization or healthy control sets, consistent with antigen-driven responses.

Libraries came from RACE. Sequencing was carried out with a NextSeq 500. Library preparation attached unique molecular identifiers to individual cDNA molecules for quantitative, reproducible TCR counting. From each blood RNA sample, both TCR alpha and TCR beta chains were sequenced. As for how the authors treated the data: The median number of TCRs per sample was over 85,000, ranging from roughly 20,000 to 700,000. V, J and CDR3 annotation of the TCR reads was carried out using the Decombinator software suite. Every sample was subsampled to the same number of TCRs (28,000) for the PS versus PT1 abundance plots. Expanded TCRs were defined as absent before sensitization and observed at least eight times at the 2-week time point. Using fastp at Q25 and MiXCR, TCRdb reprocessed the public reads and kept productive beta chains. Each entry is one CDR3 protein sequence, shown with its most common DNA and genes. TCRdb, not the authors, supplied the V and J calls. Across this sample there are about 380,000 distinct CDR3 sequences, with about 5.1% seen only once. The ten largest clones represent 2.5% to 3% of the sample.

The intended sense of this specimen's time point label: pre-sensitization, week 0. Taken with the paper, the label for treatment or condition translates to: therapeutic diphenylcyclopropenone sensitization with weekly scalp DPC. At every patch-test visit, the blood draw took place before the patch test was put on. Patients were eligible if aged 18 to 70, diagnosed with alopecia and judged suitable for DPC therapy, and pregnant patients were excluded. Total RNA was extracted from unfractionated whole blood collected in Tempus Blood RNA tubes. This clonotype was obtained from a woman between 50 and 59 years old with alopecia areata. Some clones in this sample may be carry-over from other donors' samples. This specimen was whole blood, taken in connection with sensitization to the hapten diphenylcyclopropenone (DPC). Here the chain combines TRBV12-5 and TRBJ2-5, and 12 junction bases match TRBD2. Read as DNA, the sequence is TGTGCTAGTGGTTTCGCGACTAGCGGGAGTGTCCAAGAGACCCAGTACTTC. It is translated as CASGFATSGSVQETQYF.